Below, 27 T cell receptor beta chains from the same sample are listed, as sequenced in a study of shared clonotypes between healthy human individuals. The repertoire was sequenced with immunoSEQ multiplex PCR; TCRdb's copy has only in-frame clones and lacks some. The data contain 2,500,000 or so clones, roughly 92% of them seen just once; the ten biggest clones take up roughly 0.14%. The sample taken for sequencing was naive CD4+ T cells sorted from blood. Subset described: CD45RA+ positively selected. Source of these receptors: a man younger than 35 in good health.

The chain carries TRBV7-9 and TRBJ1-4; D gene unclear. The V end was cut by 3 bases, the J end by 7 bases, with 9 bases between. Germline CDR1 and CDR2: SEHNR and FQNEAQ (reference sequence). The CDR3 consists of 13 residues. The CDR3 loop reads CASSFIAGEKLFF. In DNA, the CDR3 is TGTGCCAGCAGCTTTATCGCTGGTGAAAAACTGTTTTTT.

This clone has only one observation. The chain is built from TRBV18 and TRBJ2-7; perhaps TRBD2 as D (6 bases). The germline CDR1 and CDR2 sequences are KGHSH and LQKENI. Trimming stripped 3 bases from V and 5 bases from J, with 11 bases between. The CDR3 is 13 residues long. The CDR3 bases are TGTGCCAGCTCACCTGGGCGGGGAAACGAGCAGTACTTC. It yields the protein CASSPGRGNEQYF.

The rearrangement joins TRBV7-2 to TRBJ2-5; 8 bases map to TRBD2. The CDR3 runs to 15 residues. Germline CDR1 SGHTA, CDR2 FQGNSA. The V segment lost 4 bases and the J segment 2 bases; nucleotides outside the gene matches: 6. CDR3 protein: CASSSSSGRQETQYF. CDR3 coding DNA: TGTGCCAGCAGCTCCTCCAGCGGGAGACAAGAGACCCAGTACTTC.

Of note for this clone: One end of the junction is discordant with germline, which a read error may explain. V gene TRBV11-2 combines with J gene TRBJ2-3, with D possibly TRBD2 on 5 matching bases. The CDR3 length is 15 residues. Germline V gene sequence: CDR1 SGHAT, CDR2 FQNNGV. CDR3 DNA: TGTGCCAGCAGCTTAGGTCAGGCTAGCAGAGATACGCAGTATTTT. Translation: CASSLGQASRDTQYF.

The chain employs TRBV12-5 and TRBJ2-6, with a possible D match to TRBD1 (7 bases). Germline V gene sequence: CDR1 LGHNT, CDR2 FRNRAP. This CDR3 comprises 20 residues. The germline V and J ends were trimmed by 5 bases and 0 bases, with 23 bases remaining between them. For the CDR3, the DNA is TGTGCTAGTGGTGGAGGGGGCAAAAAGACGACCCTCTCTGGGGCCAACGTCCTGACTTTC. Translating it yields CASGGGGKKTTLSGANVLTF.

V gene TRBV29-1 combines with J gene TRBJ1-3; TRBD1 matches at 7 bases. The CDR3 loop spans 12 amino acids. V lost 5 bases, J lost 6 bases, and 4 bases stayed unmatched. Germline-derived CDR1 and CDR2 are SQVTM and ANQGSEA. In DNA form, the CDR3 reads TGCAGCGTTTCCGACAGGGAAAACACCATATATTTT. This sequence encodes CSVSDRENTIYF.

This clone was picked up one time. The chain employs TRBV28 and TRBJ2-5, with D unclear. The V and J ends lost 5 bases and 1 base respectively, with 14 bases between them. Germline V gives CDR1 MDHEN, CDR2 SYDVKM. There are 15 residues in the CDR3. CDR3 DNA sequence: TGTGCCAGCAGTCCCTCTACCGGGCCCCAAGAGACCCAGTACTTC. Protein sequence: CASSPSTGPQETQYF.

The chain employs TRBV6-1 and TRBJ2-5, with D possibly being TRBD1 or TRBD2 (5 bases each). V lost 2 bases and J 5 bases, leaving 9 bases between the germline ends. The CDR3 sequence is 13 residues long. Per germline, CDR1 MNHNS and CDR2 SASEGT. CDR3 region: CASSERREETQYF. CDR3 DNA sequence: TGTGCCAGCAGTGAACGCAGGGAGGAGACCCAGTACTTC.

V usage is TRBV30 and J usage is TRBJ2-3; D is unclear. The ends were cut back, 1 base at V and 0 bases at J, with 5 bases in the middle. This CDR3 has 13 residues. The germline gives CDR1 GTSNPN, CDR2 SVGIG (reference sequence). The CDR3 reads CAWSGTSTDTQYF. The CDR3 nucleotides read TGTGCCTGGAGTGGCACCAGCACAGATACGCAGTATTTT.

This clone was counted a single time. The chain links TRBV2 to TRBJ2-3; TRBD1 matches 9 bases. Germline CDR1 SNHLY, CDR2 FYNNEI. The V gene end was trimmed by 6 bases and the J gene end by 4 bases; junction bases not matched to a gene: 5. The CDR3 covers 14 residues. The CDR3 coding sequence is TGTGCCAGCAGGTACAGGGGGCGTTCAGATACGCAGTATTTT. Amino acid sequence: CASRYRGRSDTQYF.

This sequence joins TRBV29-1 and TRBJ2-7; 9 bases are shared with TRBD1. Trimming removed 4 bases from V and 2 bases from J; junction bases left unmatched: 6. The germline V gene encodes CDR1 SQVTM and CDR2 ANQGSEA. The CDR3 runs 14 residues. DNA for the CDR3: TGCAGCGTTGTGACAGGGGGAAACCCCTACGAGCAGTACTTC. Protein product: CSVVTGGNPYEQYF.

The chain is built from TRBV7-9 and TRBJ2-1; 7 positions agree with TRBD2. The CDR3 covers 16 residues. The V gene end was trimmed by 4 bases and the J gene end by 9 bases; junction bases not matched to a gene: 15. The germline V gene has CDR1 SEHNR and CDR2 FQNEAQ (reference sequence). The CDR3 loop is CASSSGLVQYAGEQFF. CDR3 sequence (DNA): TGTGCCAGCAGCTCAGGACTAGTTCAGTATGCAGGTGAGCAGTTCTTC.

This clone appeared a few times. The rearrangement joins TRBV30 to TRBJ1-6; 9 bases agree with TRBD1. Germline-derived CDR1 and CDR2 are GTSNPN and SVGIG (reference sequence). The CDR3 extends over 16 amino acids. With V trimmed by 3 bases and J by 10 bases, 13 bases remained unmatched. The CDR3 DNA reads as TGTGCCTGGAGCCCTACCGGGACAGGGTCTGGGTCACCCCTCCACTTT. Encoded protein: CAWSPTGTGSGSPLHF.

Here the CDR3 DNA reads TGTGCCTGGAGATTGACGGAGGTTGGCGGCTACACCTTC. Protein sequence: CAWRLTEVGGYTF. The chain couples TRBV30 to TRBJ1-2, with D unclear. The CDR3 is made up of 13 amino acids. Between the trimmed V and J ends, which lost 3 bases and 8 bases, there was a span of 16 bases. Germline CDR1 and CDR2: GTSNPN and SVGIG (reference sequence).

This chain links TRBV15 with TRBJ2-7; D is ambiguous. Trimming shortened V by 1 base and J by 3 bases, and 25 bases separated the two germline ends. CDR3 length equals 19 residues. CDR1 and CDR2 from the germline V gene are LNHNV and YYDKDF (reference sequence). The CDR3 bases are TGTGCCACCAGCAGAGTTGGGGATAGGGTCGGGCTTACCATCTACGAGCAGTACTTC. Protein: CATSRVGDRVGLTIYEQYF.

This chain joins TRBV19 and TRBJ2-6; no clear D gene. Germline V CDR1 and CDR2: LNHDA, SQIVND (reference sequence). There are 13 residues in the CDR3. With 8 bases removed from V and 2 bases from J, the gap between germline ends came to 7 bases. CDR3 protein: CASEDPGANVLTF. DNA of the CDR3: TGTGCCAGTGAGGACCCTGGGGCCAACGTCCTGACTTTC.

The genes are TRBV18 and TRBJ1-4, with 8 positions matching TRBD1. The V gene end was trimmed by 5 bases and the J gene end by 6 bases; junction bases not matched to a gene: 5. Germline CDR1 KGHSH, CDR2 LQKENI. The CDR3 extends over 14 amino acids. CDR3 region: CASSLTGVDEKLFF. CDR3 coding DNA: TGTGCCAGCTCATTGACAGGGGTGGATGAAAAACTGTTTTTT.

This chain links TRBV30 with TRBJ2-7; D ambiguous. The germline V and J ends were trimmed by 0 bases and 4 bases, with 10 bases remaining between them. The CDR3 is made up of 13 amino acids. CDR1 and CDR2 from the germline V gene are GTSNPN and SVGIG (reference sequence). The chain's CDR3 is CAWSVLLRYEQYF. The CDR3 coding sequence is TGTGCCTGGAGTGTCCTCCTACGATACGAGCAGTACTTC.

The chain recombines TRBV5-4 with TRBJ1-1, with a weak D call TRBD1 (6 bases). The V gene's germline CDR1 is SGHNT and CDR2 YYREEE (reference sequence). The CDR3 covers 12 residues. With 3 bases removed from V and 9 bases from J, the gap between germline ends came to 12 bases. The CDR3 DNA sequence: TGTGCCAGCAGCTCGCCGGGGGGGCAAGCTTTCTTT. It specifies CASSSPGGQAFF.

This chain joins TRBV25-1 and TRBJ2-3, with D hard to call. The V gene lost 1 base and the J gene lost 0 bases, with 5 bases spanning the gap. Germline CDR1 reads MGHDK; CDR2 reads SYGVNS. The length of the CDR3 is 14 residues. The CDR3 nucleotides read TGTGCCAGCAGTGAATCCGGGAGCACAGATACGCAGTATTTT. It encodes CASSESGSTDTQYF.

The J gene is TRBJ1-1, the V gene TRBV28, with a tentative D call TRBD1 (5 bases). The V and J ends lost 2 bases and 0 bases respectively, with 13 bases between them. The CDR3 runs 16 residues. The germline V gene encodes CDR1 MDHEN and CDR2 SYDVKM. The CDR3 bases are TGTGCCAGCAGTTTAATGTTGGGGCAGATGAACACTGAAGCTTTCTTT. Translation gives CASSLMLGQMNTEAFF.

The chain is built from TRBV6-5 and TRBJ1-1; no clear D gene. The CDR3 is 15 amino acids. Trimming removed 0 bases at V and 2 bases at J, with 10 bases between. Germline lookup yields CDR1 MNHEY and CDR2 SVGAGI. The CDR3 protein is CASSYSTVGNTEAFF. The CDR3 bases are TGTGCCAGCAGTTACTCGACGGTCGGTAACACTGAAGCTTTCTTT.

This rearrangement joins TRBV27 to TRBJ2-1; 7 bases match TRBD1. CDR3 size: 14 residues. Germline V gene sequence: CDR1 MNHEY, CDR2 SMNVEV (reference sequence). Unmatched junction bases numbered 4, after V lost 5 bases and J lost 3 bases. The CDR3 sequence: CASSRQGYYNEQFF. The CDR3 nucleotides read TGTGCCAGCAGTCGACAGGGTTACTACAATGAGCAGTTCTTC.

The chain employs TRBV5-5 and TRBJ2-3; 8 nucleotides match TRBD2. Trimming took 4 bases from V and 0 from J; bases not matched to a gene: 10. Germline loops: CDR1 SGHKS, CDR2 YYEKEE (reference sequence). The CDR3 length is 17 residues. CDR3 sequence reads: CASSLGPGGSSTDTQYF. The CDR3 DNA sequence: TGTGCCAGCAGCCTCGGGCCGGGGGGGTCTAGCACAGATACGCAGTATTTT.

J is TRBJ1-1 and V is TRBV6-6; D is possibly TRBD1 (6 bases). The germline V gene encodes CDR1 MNHNY and CDR2 SVGAGI (reference sequence). The V end was cut by 10 bases, the J end by 1 base, with 19 bases between. The CDR3 sequence is 15 residues long. The DNA of the CDR3 is TGTGCCATTTTCCCGGGACAAGTAAGGAACACTGAAGCTTTCTTT. Protein: CAIFPGQVRNTEAFF.

The V gene is TRBV7-2, the J gene TRBJ2-1; D unresolved. Germline CDR1 reads SGHTA; CDR2 reads FQGNSA. V shed 1 base and J shed 6 bases, with 10 bases lying between them. The CDR3 loop spans 14 amino acids. The CDR3 reads CASSLGLIGNEQFF. The DNA of the CDR3 is TGTGCCAGCAGCTTAGGTCTCATCGGCAATGAGCAGTTCTTC.

The chain recombines TRBV30 with TRBJ1-2; weak D call: TRBD1 (5 bases). This CDR3 has 14 residues. The V gene lost 0 bases and the J gene lost 8 bases, with 16 bases spanning the gap. Germline V gives CDR1 GTSNPN, CDR2 SVGIG (reference sequence). The chain's CDR3 is CAWSVGKAEGGYTF. As DNA, the CDR3 is TGTGCCTGGAGTGTGGGGAAGGCCGAGGGGGGCTACACCTTC.